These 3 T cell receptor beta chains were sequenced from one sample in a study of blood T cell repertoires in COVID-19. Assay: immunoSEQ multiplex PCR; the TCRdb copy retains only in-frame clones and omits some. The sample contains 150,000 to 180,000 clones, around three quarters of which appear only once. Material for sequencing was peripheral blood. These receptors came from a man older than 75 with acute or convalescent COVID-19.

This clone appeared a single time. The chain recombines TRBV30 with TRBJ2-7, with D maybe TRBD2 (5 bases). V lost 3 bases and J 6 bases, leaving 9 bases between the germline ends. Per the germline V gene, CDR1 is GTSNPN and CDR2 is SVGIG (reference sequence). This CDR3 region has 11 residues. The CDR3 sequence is CAWSPGSEQYF. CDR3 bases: TGTGCCTGGAGCCCGGGGTCCGAGCAGTACTTC.

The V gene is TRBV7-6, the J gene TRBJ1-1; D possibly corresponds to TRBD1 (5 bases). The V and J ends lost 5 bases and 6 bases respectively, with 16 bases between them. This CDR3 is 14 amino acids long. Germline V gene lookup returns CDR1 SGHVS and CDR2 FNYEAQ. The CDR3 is CASSPTAGEAEAFF. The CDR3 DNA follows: TGTGCCAGCAGCCCCACCGCGGGGGAGGCTGAAGCTTTCTTT.

CDR3 sequence reads: CAWSRRRGPGNTIYF. CDR3 bases: TGTGCCTGGAGTAGGCGCAGGGGGCCGGGAAACACCATATATTTT. J is TRBJ1-3 and V is TRBV30; 8 positions match TRBD1. Trimming took 2 bases from V and 4 from J; bases not matched to a gene: 7. Germline lookup yields CDR1 GTSNPN and CDR2 SVGIG (reference sequence). The CDR3 length is 15 residues.